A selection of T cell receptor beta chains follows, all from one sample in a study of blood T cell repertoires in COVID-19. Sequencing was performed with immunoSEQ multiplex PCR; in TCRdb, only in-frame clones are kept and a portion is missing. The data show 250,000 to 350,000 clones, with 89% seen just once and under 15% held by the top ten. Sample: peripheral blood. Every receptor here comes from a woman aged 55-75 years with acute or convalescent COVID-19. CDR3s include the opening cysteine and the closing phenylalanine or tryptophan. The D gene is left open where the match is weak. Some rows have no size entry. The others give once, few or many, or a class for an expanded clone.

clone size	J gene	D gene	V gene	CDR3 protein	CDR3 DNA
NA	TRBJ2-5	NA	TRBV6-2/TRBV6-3	CASSYSTLRETQYF	TGTGCCAGCAGTTACTCGACTCTCCGAGAGACCCAGTACTTC
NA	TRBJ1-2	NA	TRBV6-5	CASSYSGQGIDGYTF	TGTGCCAGCAGTTACTCGGGGCAGGGGATCGATGGCTACACCTTC
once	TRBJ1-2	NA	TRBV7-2	CASSPSRARENYGYTF	TGTGCCAGCAGCCCATCACGAGCGCGGGAAAACTATGGCTACACCTTC
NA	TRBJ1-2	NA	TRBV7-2	CASSLASQDGYTF	TGTGCCAGCAGCTTAGCGTCACAAGATGGCTACACCTTC
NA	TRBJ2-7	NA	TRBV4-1	CASSPSGGQLTGEQYF	TGCGCCAGCAGCCCCTCAGGCGGACAGTTGACAGGAGAGCAGTACTTC
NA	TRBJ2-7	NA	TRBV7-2	CASREDTALYEQYF	TGTGCCAGCAGGGAAGACACTGCCCTCTACGAGCAGTACTTC
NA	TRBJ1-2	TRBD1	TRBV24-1	CATSPPPGQGSSKYYGYTF	TGTGCCACCAGTCCCCCCCCCGGACAGGGATCGAGTAAATACTATGGCTACACCTTC
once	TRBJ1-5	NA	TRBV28	CASSFFPVANQPQHF	TGTGCCAGCAGTTTTTTTCCGGTAGCAAATCAGCCCCAGCATTTT
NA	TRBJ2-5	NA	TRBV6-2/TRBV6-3	CASSYSRVEPYEETQYF	TGTGCCAGCAGTTACTCGAGGGTAGAACCATACGAAGAGACCCAGTACTTC
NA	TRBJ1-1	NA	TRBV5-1	CASSPAGDTEAFF	TGCGCCAGCAGCCCGGCAGGGGACACTGAAGCTTTCTTT
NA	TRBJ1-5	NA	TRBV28	CASSAIRDHQPQHF	TGTGCCAGCAGTGCGATCCGGGATCATCAGCCCCAGCATTTT